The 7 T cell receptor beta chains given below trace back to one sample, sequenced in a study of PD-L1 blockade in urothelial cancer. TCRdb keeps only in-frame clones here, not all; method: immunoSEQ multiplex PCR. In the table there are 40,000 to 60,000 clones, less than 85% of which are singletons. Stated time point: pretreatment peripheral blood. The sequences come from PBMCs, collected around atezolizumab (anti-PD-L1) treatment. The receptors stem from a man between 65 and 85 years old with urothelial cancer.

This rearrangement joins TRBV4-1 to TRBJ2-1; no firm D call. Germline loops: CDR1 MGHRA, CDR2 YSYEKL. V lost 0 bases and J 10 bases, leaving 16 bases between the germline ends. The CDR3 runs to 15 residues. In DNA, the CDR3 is TGCGCCAGCAGCCAAGAACTGGGCCTACCCGTAGAGCAGTTCTTC. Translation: CASSQELGLPVEQFF.

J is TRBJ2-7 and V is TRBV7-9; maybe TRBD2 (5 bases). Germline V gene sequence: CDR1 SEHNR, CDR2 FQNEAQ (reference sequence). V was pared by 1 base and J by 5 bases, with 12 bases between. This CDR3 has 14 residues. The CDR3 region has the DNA TGTGCCAGCAGCTTAGATTGGGGTAGCGACGAGCAGTACTTC. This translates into CASSLDWGSDEQYF.

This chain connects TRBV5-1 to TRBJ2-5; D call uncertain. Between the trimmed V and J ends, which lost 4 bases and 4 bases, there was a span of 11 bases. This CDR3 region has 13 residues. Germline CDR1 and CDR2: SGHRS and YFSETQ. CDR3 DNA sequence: TGCGCCAGCAGCCAAAATTCAGGAGAGACCCAGTACTTC. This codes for CASSQNSGETQYF.

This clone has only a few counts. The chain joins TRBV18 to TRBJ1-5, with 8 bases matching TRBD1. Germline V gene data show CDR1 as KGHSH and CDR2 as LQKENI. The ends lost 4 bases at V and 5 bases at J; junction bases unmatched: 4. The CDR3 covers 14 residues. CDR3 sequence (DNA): TGTGCCAGCTCACTAGGGACAGGAGATCAGCCCCAGCATTTT. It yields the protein CASSLGTGDQPQHF.

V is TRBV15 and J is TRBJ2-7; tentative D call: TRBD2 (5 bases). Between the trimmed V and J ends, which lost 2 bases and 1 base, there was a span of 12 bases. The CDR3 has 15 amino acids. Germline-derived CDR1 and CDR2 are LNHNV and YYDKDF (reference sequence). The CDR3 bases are TGTGCCACCAGCAGACCAAGGACGGGATCCTACGAGCAGTACTTC. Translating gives CATSRPRTGSYEQYF.

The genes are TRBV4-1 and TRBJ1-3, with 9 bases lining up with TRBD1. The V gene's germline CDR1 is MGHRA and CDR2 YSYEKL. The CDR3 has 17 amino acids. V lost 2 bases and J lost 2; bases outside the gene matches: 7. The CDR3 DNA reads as TGCGCCAGCAGCCAAAGTCCACAGGGGGCGGCTGGAAACACCATATATTTT. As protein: CASSQSPQGAAGNTIYF.

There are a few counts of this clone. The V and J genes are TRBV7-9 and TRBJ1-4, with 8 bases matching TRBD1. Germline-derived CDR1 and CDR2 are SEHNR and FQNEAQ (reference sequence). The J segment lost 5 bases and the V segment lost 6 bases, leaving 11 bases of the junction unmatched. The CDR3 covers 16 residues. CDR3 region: CASSNLGQGGNEKLFF. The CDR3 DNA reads TGTGCCAGCAGTAACCTTGGACAGGGCGGAAATGAAAAACTGTTTTTT.